The TCR beta chain described here comes from a study of T cells in Graves' hyperthyroidism and ophthalmopathy. Background on the study: Pretreatment peripheral blood was obtained at initial diagnosis.

This clonotype was seen a handful of times. The investigators amplified TCR beta CDR3 regions from RNA transcripts. Initially, a first-round RT-PCR of the TCR CDR3 employed the HTBI primer set. Each CDR3 protein gets one entry after TCRdb re-called the multiplex PCR reads with MiXCR. The data contain roughly 600,000 distinct CDR3 sequences, more than 14% of them singletons. Trimming removed 2 bases at V and 0 bases at J, with 14 bases between. Germline-derived CDR1 and CDR2 are MNHEY and SVGAGI. The CDR3 length is 17 residues. Sequencing was done on a sample of blood. The V gene is TRBV6-5, the J gene TRBJ2-1; D may match TRBD1 or TRBD2 (5 bases each). This receptor was taken from a woman between 50 and 59 years old with Graves' ophthalmopathy. For the CDR3, the DNA is TGTGCCAGCAGTTACAGGGGCGGGTTGAGCTCCTACAATGAGCAGTTCTTC. It codes for CASSYRGGLSSYNEQFF.